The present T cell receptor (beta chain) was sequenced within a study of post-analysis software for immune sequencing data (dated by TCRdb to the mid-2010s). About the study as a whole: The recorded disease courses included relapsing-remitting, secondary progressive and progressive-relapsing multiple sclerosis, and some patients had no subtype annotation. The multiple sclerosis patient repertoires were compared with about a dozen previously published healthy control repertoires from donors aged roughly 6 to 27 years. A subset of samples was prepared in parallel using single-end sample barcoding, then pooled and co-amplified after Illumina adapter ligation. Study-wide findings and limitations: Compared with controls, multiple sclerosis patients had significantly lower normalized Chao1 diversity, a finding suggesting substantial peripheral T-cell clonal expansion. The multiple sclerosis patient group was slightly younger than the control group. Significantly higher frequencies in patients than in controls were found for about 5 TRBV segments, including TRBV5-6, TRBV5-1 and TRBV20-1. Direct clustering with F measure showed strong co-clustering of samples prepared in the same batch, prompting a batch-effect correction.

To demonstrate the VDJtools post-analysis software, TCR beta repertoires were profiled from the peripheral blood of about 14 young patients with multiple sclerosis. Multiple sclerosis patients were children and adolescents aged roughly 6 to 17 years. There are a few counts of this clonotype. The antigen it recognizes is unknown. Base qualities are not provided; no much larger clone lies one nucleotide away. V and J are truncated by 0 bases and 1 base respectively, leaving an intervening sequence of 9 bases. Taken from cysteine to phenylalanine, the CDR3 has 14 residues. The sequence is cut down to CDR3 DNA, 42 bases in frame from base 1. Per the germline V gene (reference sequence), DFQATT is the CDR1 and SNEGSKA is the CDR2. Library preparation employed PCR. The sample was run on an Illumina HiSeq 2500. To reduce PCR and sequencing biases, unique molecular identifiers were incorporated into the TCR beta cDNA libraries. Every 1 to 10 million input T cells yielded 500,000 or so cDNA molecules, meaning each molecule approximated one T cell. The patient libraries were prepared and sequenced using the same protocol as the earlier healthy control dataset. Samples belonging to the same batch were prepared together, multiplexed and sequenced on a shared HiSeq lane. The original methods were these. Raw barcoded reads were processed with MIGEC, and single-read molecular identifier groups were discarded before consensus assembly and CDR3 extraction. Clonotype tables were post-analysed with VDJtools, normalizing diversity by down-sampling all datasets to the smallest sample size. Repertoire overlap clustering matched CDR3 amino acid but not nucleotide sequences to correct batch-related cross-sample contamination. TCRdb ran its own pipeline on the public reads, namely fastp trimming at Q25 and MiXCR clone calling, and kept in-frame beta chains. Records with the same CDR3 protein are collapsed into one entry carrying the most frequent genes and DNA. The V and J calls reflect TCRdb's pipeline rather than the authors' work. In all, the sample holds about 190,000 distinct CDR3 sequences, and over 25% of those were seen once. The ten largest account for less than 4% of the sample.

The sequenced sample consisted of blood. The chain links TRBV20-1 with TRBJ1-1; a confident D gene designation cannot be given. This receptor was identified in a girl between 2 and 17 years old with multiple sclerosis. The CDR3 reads CSARDLSTNTEAFF. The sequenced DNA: TGCAGTGCTAGAGATCTTTCGACGAACACTGAAGCTTTCTTT.